The T cell receptor beta chain under discussion was sequenced for a study of blood T cell repertoires in COVID-19. Looking at the study overall: The cDNA or gDNA used as material had been derived from T cells, B-cell-depleted T cells, or PBMCs.

The CDR3 is made up of 17 amino acids. Germline V CDR1 and CDR2: SGHTA, FQGNSA. The V segment lost 1 base and the J segment 5 bases; nucleotides outside the gene matches: 11. As handled by the study authors: Amplification from reference gene primers served as the basis for estimated nucleated cell counts. Sequencing used immunoSEQ multiplex PCR; TCRdb keeps in-frame clones, though not all of them. Clone size and V and J calls were adopted from that table, with D and trimming inferred from the DNA. The sample comprises about 36,000 clones, 75% to 90% of which are singletons, and around 44% rests with the top ten.

This receptor was obtained from a human donor in a cohort sampled during active or convalescent COVID-19. The donor label of this sample is uncertain. The V gene is TRBV7-2, the J gene TRBJ2-3; 8 bases are shared with TRBD1. The sequenced sample was peripheral blood. The DNA for the CDR3 is TGTGCCAGCAGCTTAGGGAGGGCAGGGGGCGTCATAGATACGCAGTATTTT. Protein: CASSLGRAGGVIDTQYF.